The T cell receptor beta chain under discussion was sequenced for a study of blood T cell repertoires in COVID-19. Study details: PBMCs, B-cell-depleted T cells, or T cells were the source of the cDNA or gDNA that made up the material.

The CDR3 covers 15 residues. Germline V gene data show CDR1 as LGHDT and CDR2 as YNNKEL (reference sequence). Trimming left V 1 base short and J 7 bases short, with 16 bases between. Participants spanned ages roughly 18 to 90 years and resided in roughly 22 US areas. Assignment of participants to cohorts was predicated upon participant-reported clinical history. This table comes from immunoSEQ multiplex PCR, and its TCRdb copy is limited to in-frame clones, with some not included. The table records more than 150,000 clones, roughly three quarters of them present only once. The sample comprised PBMCs or T cells enriched from blood (not recorded which). The J gene is TRBJ2-5, the V gene TRBV3-1 (or the pseudogene TRBV3-2); D is unclear. The TCR was taken from a man aged 60-69 years who had been exposed to COVID-19. CDR3 in DNA: TGTGCCAGCAGCCAAGGACACAACCCCCCCGTGACCCAGTACTTC. It translates to CASSQGHNPPVTQYF.